Reported below is one TCR beta chain. This sample is drawn from a study of blood T cell repertoires in COVID-19. Study-wide background: From T cells, B-cell-depleted T cells, or PBMCs came the material, which was cDNA or gDNA.

Germline V lookup: CDR1 LNHDA, CDR2 SQIVND (reference sequence). The CDR3 has 13 amino acids. Between the trimmed V and J ends, which lost 11 bases and 1 base, there was a span of 14 bases. Cohort allocation depended upon clinical history that participants reported. In the 2 weeks before study entry, exposed participants met a COVID-19 case, which was PCR-confirmed or clinician-diagnosed. The protocol was immunoSEQ multiplex PCR, while the TCRdb copy is restricted to in-frame clones and leaves out a portion. The sample includes some 300,000 clones, roughly nine tenths seen only once; the top ten take 2.9%.

The chain has TRBV19 and TRBJ1-1; D unclear. The sequenced sample was PBMCs or T cells enriched from blood (not recorded which). This sequence was found in a woman aged 50 to 60 who had been exposed to COVID-19. The CDR3, as DNA: TGTGCCGCCGCGGGCCAGAAGAACACTGAAGCTTTCTTT. Translated, it gives CAAAGQKNTEAFF.